The subject of this entry is one T cell receptor beta chain. Its antigen remains unknown. The PCR made use of 60 Vbeta and 13 Jbeta primers. Produced via immunoSEQ multiplex PCR; TCRdb's table is partial and in-frame only. Altogether about 84,000 clones are present, more than 50% being singletons, with the ten largest covering 14% to 15%. The data derive from a study of cytomegalovirus exposure and HLA in healthy donors. Across the whole study: Falling in the Caucasian-associated ancestry cluster were less than 85% of about 400 genotyped donors.

Study observations and caveats: Most TCR sequences were seen very rarely across donors, but some public TCRs occurred in many. In a later analysis, a genetic analysis reported fewer productive-TCR N-insertions in an Asian-associated ancestry cluster than the cohort average. It was in a later analysis that TCR association rates were seen to vary by HLA locus, highest for DRB1 and lowest for HLA-C.

The CDR3 has 17 residues. J was trimmed by 5 bases and V by 4 bases; bases with no gene match: 11. CDR1 is SGHRS, CDR2 YFSETQ, per germline. This TCR was sampled from a woman aged 35 to 49 in good health and CMV-seropositive. The sample was PBMCs. The chain recombines TRBV5-1 with TRBJ2-1, with 11 nucleotides matching TRBD2. CDR3 protein: CASSPGRTSGSHNEQFF. The CDR3 DNA reads TGCGCCAGCAGCCCCGGAAGGACTAGCGGGTCACACAATGAGCAGTTCTTC.